This T cell receptor beta chain was sequenced in a study of T cell responses to AZD1222 COVID-19 vaccine. Study-wide points: Baseline antibody screening turned up just a handful of seropositive AZD1222 recipients. Donors skewed white British and female; clonal diversity was possibly underestimated.

Trimming stripped 1 base from V and 7 bases from J, with 8 bases between. This CDR3 region has 13 residues. Germline CDR1 LNHDA, CDR2 SQIVND (reference sequence). This table comes from immunoSEQ multiplex PCR, and its TCRdb copy is limited to in-frame clones, with some not included. Of about 140,000 clones listed, 88% are singletons. Note on this clone: Antigen: not known. This sample also contains other DNA sequences that code for the same CDR3.

The sequences come from peripheral blood, collected 28 days after the second dose of the MenACWY control vaccine. The TCR sequence derives from an adult who received the MenACWY meningococcal vaccine as a control. The V and J genes are TRBV19 and TRBJ1-5; D unresolved. The CDR3 DNA is TGTGCCAGTAGTATAGGGGGAGGGCAGCCCCAGCATTTT. It is translated as CASSIGGGQPQHF.